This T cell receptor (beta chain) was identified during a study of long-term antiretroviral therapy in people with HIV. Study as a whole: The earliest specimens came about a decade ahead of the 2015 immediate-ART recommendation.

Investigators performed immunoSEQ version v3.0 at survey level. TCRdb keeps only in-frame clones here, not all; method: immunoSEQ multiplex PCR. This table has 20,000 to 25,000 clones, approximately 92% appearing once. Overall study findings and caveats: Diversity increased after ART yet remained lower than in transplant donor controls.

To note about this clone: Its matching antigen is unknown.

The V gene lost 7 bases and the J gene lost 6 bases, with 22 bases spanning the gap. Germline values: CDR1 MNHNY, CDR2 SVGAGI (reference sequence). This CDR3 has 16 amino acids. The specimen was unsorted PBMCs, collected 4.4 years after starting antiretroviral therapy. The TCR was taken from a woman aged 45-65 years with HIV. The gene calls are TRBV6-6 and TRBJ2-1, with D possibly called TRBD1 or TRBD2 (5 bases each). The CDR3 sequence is CASTQPRDRQANEQFF. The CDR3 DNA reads TGTGCCAGCACCCAACCCCGGGACCGACAAGCCAATGAGCAGTTCTTC.